The 19 T cell receptor beta chains below come from one sample, sequenced in a study of cytomegalovirus exposure and HLA in healthy donors. Use of 60 Vbeta and 13 Jbeta primers characterized the PCR. Generated by immunoSEQ multiplex PCR, the TCRdb table keeps only in-frame clones and is missing some. Of more than 120,000 clones in the sample, approximately 80% are singletons; the top ten hold approximately 5.6%. Sequenced input: PBMCs. The receptors stem from a woman in her thirties or forties in good health and CMV-seropositive.

The CDR3 loop reads CASSEPGLAGGPTGELFF. CDR3 bases: TGTGCCAGCAGCGAGCCGGGACTAGCGGGAGGGCCGACCGGGGAGCTGTTTTTT. V and J are TRBV9 and TRBJ2-2, with 16 bases that match TRBD2. Germline V gives CDR1 SGDLS, CDR2 YYNGEE. Trimming at V came to 3 bases and at J to 5 bases, leaving 7 bases not matched to a gene. The CDR3 is 18 amino acids.

The rearrangement uses TRBV7-2 and TRBJ2-7, with D possibly being TRBD1 (6 bases). The CDR3 consists of 14 residues. Trimming took 1 base from V and 6 from J, leaving 13 bases between them. Germline V gene data show CDR1 as SGHTA and CDR2 as FQGNSA. CDR3 DNA sequence: TGTGCCAGCAGCTTAGGACCAAGGGGGAGCGAGCAGTACTTC. Translating gives CASSLGPRGSEQYF.

The gene calls are TRBV18 and TRBJ2-3; 9 bases align to TRBD2. Germline CDR1 KGHSH, CDR2 LQKENI. The CDR3 contains 15 residues. The V segment lost 3 bases and the J segment 5 bases; nucleotides outside the gene matches: 6. The CDR3 spells CASSPTSGGGDTQYF. The CDR3 DNA reads TGTGCCAGCTCACCGACTAGCGGCGGGGGAGATACGCAGTATTTT.

The CDR3 region has the DNA TGCGCCAGCAGCTTACCAGCGGGAGGGTTGGACGAGCAGTACTTC. This sequence encodes CASSLPAGGLDEQYF. The chain is built from TRBV5-1 and TRBJ2-7; 10 positions match TRBD2. V dropped 2 bases and J dropped 5; count of bases not matched to a gene: 7. Germline V gene lookup returns CDR1 SGHRS and CDR2 YFSETQ. The CDR3 length is 15 residues.

V gene TRBV7-9 combines with J gene TRBJ1-5, with 9 positions matching TRBD1. The length of the CDR3 is 13 residues. The V gene end was trimmed by 8 bases and the J gene end by 5 bases; junction bases not matched to a gene: 4. Germline-derived CDR1 and CDR2 are SEHNR and FQNEAQ (reference sequence). CDR3 loop: CASQGQGDQPQHF. In DNA form, the CDR3 reads TGTGCCAGCCAGGGACAGGGAGATCAGCCCCAGCATTTT.

The V and J genes are TRBV7-9 and TRBJ2-1, with D possibly being TRBD2 (7 bases). The CDR3 loop spans 15 amino acids. Trimming shortened V by 2 bases and J by 8 bases, and 16 bases separated the two germline ends. From germline, CDR1 is SEHNR and CDR2 FQNEAQ (reference sequence). For the CDR3, the DNA is TGTGCCAGCAGCTTATTTGGGGGGGCTACGGATGAGCAGTTCTTC. Translated, it gives CASSLFGGATDEQFF.

The rearrangement links TRBV30 to TRBJ2-3; 12 bases fit TRBD2. The germline CDR1 and CDR2 sequences are GTSNPN and SVGIG (reference sequence). The length of the CDR3 is 13 residues. V lost 1 base, J lost 10 bases, and 3 bases stayed unmatched. The CDR3 region has the DNA TGTGCCTGGAGTGGACTAGCGGGAGAGCCGCAGTATTTT. It specifies CAWSGLAGEPQYF.

V gene TRBV4-1 combines with J gene TRBJ2-5; 9 positions match TRBD1. The CDR3 spans 17 residues. J lost 1 base, V lost 4 bases, and 10 bases had no gene match. Germline lookup yields CDR1 MGHRA and CDR2 YSYEKL. CDR3 sequence (DNA): TGCGCCAGCAGCCGGAATACAGGGGGCCTCTTCCAAGAGACCCAGTACTTC. Translating gives CASSRNTGGLFQETQYF.

In its sample, this clone was seen a few times. The chain is built from TRBV2 and TRBJ2-1; D perhaps matches TRBD1 (6 bases). CDR1 and CDR2 from the germline V gene are SNHLY and FYNNEI. The ends were cut back, 3 bases at V and 5 bases at J, with 14 bases in the middle. This CDR3 has 15 amino acids. DNA for the CDR3: TGTGCCAGCAGTGATAAGAGGTACAGGGACAATGAGCAGTTCTTC. Residues: CASSDKRYRDNEQFF.

The V call is TRBV6-1, the J call TRBJ2-7, with 10 positions matching TRBD2. The CDR3 contains 13 residues. Looked up from germline, CDR1 is MNHNS and CDR2 is SASEGT. Trimming took 7 bases from V and 3 from J; bases not matched to a gene: 3. DNA of the CDR3: TGTGCCAGCACCAGGACTAGCGGCTACGAGCAGTACTTC. Encoded protein: CASTRTSGYEQYF.

The rearrangement uses TRBV27 and TRBJ2-3; D possibly corresponds to TRBD1 (6 bases). The germline V gene has CDR1 MNHEY and CDR2 SMNVEV (reference sequence). Trimming removed 6 bases from V and 4 bases from J, with 8 bases in between. This CDR3 comprises 12 residues. CDR3 sequence: CASRSGADTQYF. The CDR3, as DNA: TGTGCCAGCAGGTCAGGGGCAGATACGCAGTATTTT.

The genes are TRBV5-1 and TRBJ2-7; tentatively, D is TRBD2 (5 bases). Trimming stripped 0 bases from V and 3 bases from J, with 13 bases between. The CDR3 has 15 residues. In germline, CDR1 is SGHRS, CDR2 YFSETQ. CDR3 amino acids: CASSLEVATNYEQYF. The CDR3 DNA is TGCGCCAGCAGCTTGGAGGTAGCGACTAACTACGAGCAGTACTTC.

The chain recombines TRBV28 with TRBJ2-1; TRBD2 matches 10 bases. CDR3 length: 15 residues. CDR1 and CDR2 from the germline V gene are MDHEN and SYDVKM. The ends lost 4 bases at V and 4 bases at J; junction bases unmatched: 4. The CDR3 DNA reads as TGTGCCAGCAGTTCGCGGACTAGCGGTTACAATGAGCAGTTCTTC. Amino acids: CASSSRTSGYNEQFF. Supplemented by reference TRBV28 and TRBJ2-1, the full variable domain reads DVKVTQSSRYLVKRTGEKVFLECVQDMDHENMFWYRQDPGLGLRLIYFSYDVKMKEKGDIPEGYSVSREKKERFSLILESASTNQTSMYLCASSSRTSGYNEQFFGPGTRLTVL.

The chain uses TRBV2 and TRBJ2-7, with 9 bases matching TRBD1. V was pared by 6 bases and J by 2 bases, with 11 bases of the junction left unmatched. The CDR3 contains 16 residues. CDR1 is SNHLY, CDR2 FYNNEI, per germline. The CDR3 loop reads CASSRTGQGTPYEQYF. As DNA, the CDR3 is TGTGCCAGCAGCCGAACGGGACAGGGAACCCCCTACGAGCAGTACTTC.

The V and J genes are TRBV7-6 and TRBJ1-1; D uncertain. V lost 2 bases, J lost 5 bases, and 18 bases lay in between. Per the germline V gene, CDR1 is SGHVS and CDR2 is FNYEAQ. This CDR3 is 16 amino acids long. As DNA, the CDR3 is TGTGCCAGCAGCTTAATTCAGGTGGCGGAGGGTACTGAAGCTTTCTTT. This translates into CASSLIQVAEGTEAFF. The full variable domain, its missing parts supplied by reference TRBV7-6 and TRBJ1-1, is GAGVSQSPRYKVTKRGQDVALRCDPISGHVSLYWYRQALGQGPEFLTYFNYEAQQDKSGLPNDRFSAERPEGSISTLTIQRTEQRDSAMYRCASSLIQVAEGTEAFFGQGTRLTVV.

The genes are TRBV30 and TRBJ1-2, with D maybe TRBD1 (6 bases). V shed 3 bases and J shed 8 bases, with 22 bases lying between them. CDR3 length: 15 residues. Germline CDR1 reads GTSNPN; CDR2 reads SVGIG (reference sequence). The CDR3 DNA follows: TGTGCCTGGAGCTACCCACCGGGACACAAGGGCGGCTACACCTTC. It yields the protein CAWSYPPGHKGGYTF.

The gene calls are TRBV28 and TRBJ2-7, with 9 bases fitting TRBD2. Germline V CDR1 and CDR2: MDHEN, SYDVKM. After removal of 4 bases from V and 4 bases from J, the junction contained 5 bases not matched to a gene. The CDR3 covers 14 residues. Here the CDR3 DNA reads TGTGCCAGCAGTTCCCGCGGGAGGGGGTACGAGCAGTACTTC. Amino acid sequence: CASSSRGRGYEQYF.

The rearrangement links TRBV12-5 to TRBJ1-1; a weak D match, TRBD1 (5 bases). From germline, CDR1 is LGHNT and CDR2 FRNRAP. Trimming shortened V by 7 bases and J by 1 base, and 13 bases separated the two germline ends. The length of the CDR3 is 14 residues. CDR3 sequence reads: CASAPRGSNTEAFF. Here the CDR3 DNA reads TGTGCTAGTGCCCCTAGGGGCTCGAACACTGAAGCTTTCTTT.

The chain carries TRBV28 and TRBJ2-7; 8 positions agree with TRBD2. With V trimmed by 6 bases and J by 7 bases, 17 bases remained unmatched. The germline gives CDR1 MDHEN, CDR2 SYDVKM. The CDR3 has 16 amino acids. The CDR3 nucleotides read TGTGCCAGCAGCCAAACGGGGGGGGCAGGGCGGCGGGAGCAGTACTTC. It translates to CASSQTGGAGRREQYF.